This T cell receptor (beta chain) was documented in a study of cytomegalovirus exposure and HLA in healthy donors. Whole-study findings and limits: Specific recognition of CMV antigens was confirmed in vitro for a few chains (all CMV-associated). Over 15,000 TCR beta sequences were associated with HLA alleles at 0.05 false discovery rate in a later analysis. TCR beta chains numbering more than 150 were designated cytomegalovirus-associated.

The PCR had 60 Vbeta and 13 Jbeta primers. Profiled with immunoSEQ multiplex PCR; TCRdb holds only in-frame clones, not every one. The sample includes around 240,000 clones, about 80% of them seen just once. The study sampled nominally healthy donors, though unrecorded immune exposures were likely. Details on this clone: As yet, its antigen is unknown.

The V end lost 4 bases, the J end lost 4 bases, and 11 bases lay between the germline ends. Germline CDR1 is MDHEN and CDR2 is SYDVKM. CDR3 length equals 13 residues. The specimen sequenced was PBMCs. V gene TRBV28 combines with J gene TRBJ2-7; D possibly corresponds to TRBD1 (6 bases). The receptor was derived from a woman between 40 and 55 years old in good health and CMV-seropositive. The CDR3 nucleotides are TGTGCCAGCAGTTCTGGGGGCAAGTACGAGCAGTACTTC. Translating gives CASSSGGKYEQYF.